This T cell receptor beta chain was identified in a study of OX40 agonist ivuxolimab in advanced cancers. Measured with immunoSEQ multiplex PCR; TCRdb has only the in-frame clones, and not every one. The table has about 82,000 clones, about 90% seen once. The CDR3 loop spans 14 amino acids. V lost 2 bases and J lost 2; bases outside the gene matches: 2. Looked up from germline, CDR1 is SGHAT and CDR2 is FQNNGV. V is TRBV11-2 and J is TRBJ2-7; 8 bases line up with TRBD1. Sequenced here: CD4+ or CD8+ T cells sorted from blood, sampled in a trial of the OX40 agonist ivuxolimab. This TCR was sampled from an adult with an advanced solid tumor such as melanoma, head and neck, liver or kidney cancer. CDR3 coding DNA: TGTGCCAGCAGCTTATGGACAGGGACCTACGAGCAGTACTTC. Translating gives CASSLWTGTYEQYF.